These T cell receptor beta chains were read from a single sample in a study of T-cell memory formation after mild COVID-19. TCRdb itself ran the 5' RACE reads through MiXCR, one entry per CDR3 protein. Counted here are around 200,000 distinct CDR3 sequences, approximately 16% occurring once; the ten biggest clones make up about 1.9%. Source material: PBMCs or a T cell subset sorted from them (not recorded which). The receptors originated from an adult woman who had mild COVID-19 (a few samples of this study predate the infection). Cell type and time point are not known. Each CDR3 is given without its conserved first and last residue.

CDR3aa,v_gene,j_gene
ASRASNQPQH,TRBV6-1,TRBJ1-5
SAEEPTAQETQY,TRBV20-1,TRBJ2-5
ASRGGRTSNEKLF,TRBV5-1,TRBJ1-4
ASSPPSGPPGANVLT,TRBV18,TRBJ2-6
ASSLEYIGDEQF,TRBV5-1,TRBJ2-1
ASSPPRPNYEQY,TRBV7-9,TRBJ2-7
ASSAQLEGLQY,TRBV9,TRBJ2-3
SARALGLSGETQY,TRBV20-1,TRBJ2-5
ASSLGGQAVNYGYT,TRBV5-5,TRBJ1-2
ASSWRAAF,TRBV12-3/TRBV12-4,TRBJ1-1
ASSPRRGKDYGYT,TRBV12-3/TRBV12-4,TRBJ1-2
ASSLDYTDEQY,TRBV7-8,TRBJ2-7
ASSSKAGANTGELF,TRBV7-3,TRBJ2-2
ASRSGQFYYNEQF,TRBV12-3/TRBV12-4,TRBJ2-1
ASSPRPSSYNEQF,TRBV7-3,TRBJ2-1
ASSYGLTGGYDEQY,TRBV7-6,TRBJ2-7
ASSLAERGSTGELF,TRBV5-1,TRBJ2-2
ASSQEAANSEQF,TRBV4-3,TRBJ2-1
ASSSGTPNNEQY,TRBV5-1,TRBJ2-7
AISESDLPNIQY,TRBV10-3,TRBJ2-4
ASSPDSQETQY,TRBV5-1,TRBJ2-5
ASKGLGIGELF,TRBV12-3/TRBV12-4,TRBJ2-2
ASSLAGLDYQY,TRBV5-5,TRBJ2-3
SALGQGGRGSNQPQH,TRBV20-1,TRBJ1-5
ASSLLGPAQGTEAF,TRBV5-1,TRBJ1-1
ASSNRTGLAYEQY,TRBV21-1,TRBJ2-7
ASSPRLTGNTEAF,TRBV18,TRBJ1-1
SARDLQGGPQPQH,TRBV20-1,TRBJ1-5
SARPTLFNEKLF,TRBV20-1,TRBJ1-4
ASSQGDTTSYEQY,TRBV4-2,TRBJ2-7
ASKRARGNEQF,TRBV2,TRBJ2-1
ASSKGGTGSSYEQY,TRBV19,TRBJ2-7
ASSTSGTGLHTQY,TRBV19,TRBJ2-3
ASSLIPGTEQY,TRBV7-9,TRBJ2-7
ASSQTGGKNTEAF,TRBV12-3/TRBV12-4,TRBJ1-1
SVKGGLNTEAF,TRBV29-1,TRBJ1-1
ASSTSTAPLDEQY,TRBV9,TRBJ2-7
ASSIGLERIDTQY,TRBV5-1,TRBJ2-3
SAYDPAGQPQH,TRBV20-1,TRBJ1-5
ASSQGGNQPQH,TRBV18,TRBJ1-5
ASSLRLAGTSTDTQY,TRBV7-6,TRBJ2-3
ASIGSSTDTQY,TRBV7-9,TRBJ2-3
SAILRYLHTETQY,TRBV20-1,TRBJ2-5
ASSQLYRGNGYT,TRBV3-1,TRBJ1-2
SASRLTSGRYNEQF,TRBV20-1,TRBJ2-1
ATTRGYNNSPLH,TRBV6-1,TRBJ1-6
ASSPDPGFQLH,TRBV12-3/TRBV12-4,TRBJ1-6
ASRDRALQSYGYT,TRBV27,TRBJ1-2
ATSDGSGTSAPYGYT,TRBV24-1,TRBJ1-2
ASSTSPGSLETQY,TRBV7-2,TRBJ2-5
ASSKDRETDTQY,TRBV5-1,TRBJ2-3
AWRPPGQAYNEQF,TRBV30,TRBJ2-1
ASSLDGDRAAF,TRBV5-1,TRBJ1-1